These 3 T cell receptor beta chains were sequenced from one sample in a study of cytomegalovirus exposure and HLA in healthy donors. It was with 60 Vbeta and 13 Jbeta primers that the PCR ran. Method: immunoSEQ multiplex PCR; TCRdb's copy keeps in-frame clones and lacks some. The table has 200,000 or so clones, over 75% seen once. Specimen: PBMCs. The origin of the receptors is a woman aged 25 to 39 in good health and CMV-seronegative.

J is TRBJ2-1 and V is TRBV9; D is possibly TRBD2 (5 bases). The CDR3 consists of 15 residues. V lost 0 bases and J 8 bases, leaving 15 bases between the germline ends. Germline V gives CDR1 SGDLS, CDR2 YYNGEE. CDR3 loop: CASSVEDGQRDEQFF. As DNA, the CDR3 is TGTGCCAGCAGCGTAGAGGATGGGCAGAGGGATGAGCAGTTCTTC.

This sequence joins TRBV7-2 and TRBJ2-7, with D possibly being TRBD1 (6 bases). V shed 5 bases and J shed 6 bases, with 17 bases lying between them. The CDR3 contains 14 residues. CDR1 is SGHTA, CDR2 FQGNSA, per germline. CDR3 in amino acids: CASSTEVGQSEQYF. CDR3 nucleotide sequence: TGTGCCAGCAGCACAGAGGTAGGACAGTCCGAGCAGTACTTC.

CDR3 DNA sequence: TGCAGCGTTGAAGATCCGGGACAGGGGTCTGGGGGCTACACCTTC. This encodes CSVEDPGQGSGGYTF. This chain joins TRBV29-1 and TRBJ1-2; TRBD1 agrees at 10 bases. CDR3 size: 15 residues. The germline gives CDR1 SQVTM, CDR2 ANQGSEA. The trim removed 0 bases at V and 8 bases at J, leaving 9 bases unmatched.